This T cell receptor (beta chain) is drawn from a study of T-cell reconstitution after alpha-beta-depleted transplantation in children. Per the germline V gene, CDR1 is SGHAT and CDR2 is FQNNGV. Trimming stripped 2 bases from V and 1 base from J, with 17 bases between. This CDR3 has 17 residues. The table lists this clonotype with many counts. Construction of the TCRbeta library involved unique molecular identifiers. TCRdb re-called the PCR reads with MiXCR, one entry per CDR3 protein. The sample lists around 180,000 distinct CDR3 sequences, approximately 12% occurring once. The sequence came from a boy aged 2 to 9 with acute myeloid leukemia, due to receive a stem cell transplant. This chain connects TRBV11-2 to TRBJ1-1; unclear D gene. Source: PBMCs, taken before TCRalphabeta/CD19-depleted stem cell transplant. CDR3 sequence reads: CASSLYRVGIGNTEAFF. The CDR3 DNA reads TGTGCCAGCAGCTTATACCGTGTTGGCATTGGGAACACTGAAGCTTTCTTT.